This T cell receptor beta chain came from a study of Graves' ophthalmopathy and Graves' hyperthyroidism. General study results and limits: Between ophthalmopathy and stable hyperthyroidism, a 13-signature model drew a separation with roughly 88% sensitivity and just under 83% specificity.

The table lists this clonotype with a few counts. Its antigen is not identified. Amplification of TCR beta CDR3 regions used RNA transcripts. In the first round, RT-PCR was carried out with HTBI primers, and a multiplex PCR formed the second round. TCRdb reanalysed the multiplex PCR reads using MiXCR and keeps one entry per CDR3 protein. Among more than 1,000,000 distinct CDR3 sequences listed, around a third were seen once. The CDR3 contains 15 residues. Germline loops: CDR1 SGHDN, CDR2 FVKESK. The V end lost 3 bases, the J end lost 2 bases, and 12 bases lay between the germline ends. The chain links TRBV14 to TRBJ2-3, with D unclear. The sequence was collected from an adult man with Graves' hyperthyroidism. Source material: peripheral blood or thyroid tissue (not recorded which). The CDR3 here is CASSHGILLTDTQYF. CDR3 nucleotide sequence: TGTGCCAGCAGCCATGGGATACTACTCACAGATACGCAGTATTTT.